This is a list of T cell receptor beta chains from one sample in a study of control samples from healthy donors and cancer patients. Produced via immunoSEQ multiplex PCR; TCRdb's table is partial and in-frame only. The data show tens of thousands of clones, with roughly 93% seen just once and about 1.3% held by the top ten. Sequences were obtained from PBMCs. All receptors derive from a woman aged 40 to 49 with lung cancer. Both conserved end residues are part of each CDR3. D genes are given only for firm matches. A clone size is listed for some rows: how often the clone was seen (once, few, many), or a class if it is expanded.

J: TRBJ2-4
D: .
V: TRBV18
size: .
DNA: TGTGCCAGCTCACCGCAACTCCGGACAGTTTTAGCCAAAAACATTCAGTACTTC
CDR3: CASSPQLRTVLAKNIQYF

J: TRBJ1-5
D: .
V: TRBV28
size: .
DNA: TGTGCCAGCAGTTTAGGACAGAGGCTCAATCAGCCCCAGCATTTT
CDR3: CASSLGQRLNQPQHF

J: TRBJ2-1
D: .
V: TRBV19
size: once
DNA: TGTGCCAGTAGTATAGACAGGTACAATGAGCAGTTCTTC
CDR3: CASSIDRYNEQFF

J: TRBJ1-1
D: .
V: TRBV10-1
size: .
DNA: TGCGCCGGAGAGGAAGGGGGTTTGACTGAAGCTTTCTTT
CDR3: CAGEEGGLTEAFF

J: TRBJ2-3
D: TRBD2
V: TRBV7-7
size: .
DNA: TGTGCTAGCAGCTTAGATCGAGTAGCGGGGGGCAGAGATACGCAGTATTTT
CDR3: CASSLDRVAGGRDTQYF

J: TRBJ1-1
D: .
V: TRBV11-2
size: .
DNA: TGTGCCAGCAGTCAAGGGTTGGCAGCCTTGAACACTGAAGCTTTCTTT
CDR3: CASSQGLAALNTEAFF

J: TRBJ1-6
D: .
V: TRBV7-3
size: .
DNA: TGTGCCAGCAGCTTCCGAGCAGGTGCTAATTCACCCCTCCACTTT
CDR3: CASSFRAGANSPLHF

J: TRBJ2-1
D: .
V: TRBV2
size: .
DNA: TGTGCCAGGGGGGCCGGATTGAATGAGCAGTTCTTC
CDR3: CARGAGLNEQFF

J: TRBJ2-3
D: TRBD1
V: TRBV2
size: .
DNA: TGTGCCAGCAGTAGGGGGCCTGAAGATACGCAGTATTTT
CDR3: CASSRGPEDTQYF

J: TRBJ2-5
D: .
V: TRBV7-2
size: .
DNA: TGTGCCAGCAGCTTACGGCCCCAGGGGGAGACCCAGTACTTC
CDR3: CASSLRPQGETQYF

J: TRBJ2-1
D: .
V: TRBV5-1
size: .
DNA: TGCGCCAGCAGCTTGGACGGGGTCTACAATGAGCAGTTCTTC
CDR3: CASSLDGVYNEQFF

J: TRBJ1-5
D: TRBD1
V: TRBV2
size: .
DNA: TGTGCCAGCAGCCTCGACAGGGGGCAAAATCAGCCCCAGCATTTT
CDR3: CASSLDRGQNQPQHF

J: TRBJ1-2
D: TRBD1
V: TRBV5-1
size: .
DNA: TGCGCCAGCAGCTTGAGGGGACAGGATTTTTTCTATGGCTACACCTTC
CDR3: CASSLRGQDFFYGYTF

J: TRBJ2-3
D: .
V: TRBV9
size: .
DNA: TGTGCCAGCAGCGTAGGTTCAGATACGCAGTATTTT
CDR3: CASSVGSDTQYF

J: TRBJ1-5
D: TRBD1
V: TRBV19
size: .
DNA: TGTGCCAGTAGTACAGACGGGACAGCGGATCAGCCCCAGCATTTT
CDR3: CASSTDGTADQPQHF

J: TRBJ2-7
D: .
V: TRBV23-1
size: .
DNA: TGCGCCAGCAGCCCAGGGGTCGGCGAGCAGTACTTC
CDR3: CASSPGVGEQYF

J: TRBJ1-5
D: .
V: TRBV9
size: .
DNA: TGTGCCAGCAGCACAGGACATACCAATCAGCCCCAGCATTTT
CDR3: CASSTGHTNQPQHF

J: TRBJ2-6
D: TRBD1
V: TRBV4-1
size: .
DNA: TGCGCCAGCAGCCCGTTGGGACAGGGTAATACCAACGTCCTGACTTTC
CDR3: CASSPLGQGNTNVLTF

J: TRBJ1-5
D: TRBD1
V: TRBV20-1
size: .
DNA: TGCAGTGCTTGTGACAGGGGACAAGATCAGCCCCAGCATTTT
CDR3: CSACDRGQDQPQHF

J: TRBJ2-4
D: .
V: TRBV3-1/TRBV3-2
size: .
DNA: TGTGCCAGCAGCCAGGGAGGGGGGTCATATGAAAACATTCAGTACTTC
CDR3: CASSQGGGSYENIQYF

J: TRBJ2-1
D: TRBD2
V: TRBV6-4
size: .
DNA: TGTGCCAGCAGTGGCTCTGAAGCGGGGGGGCTTAATGAGCAGTTCTTC
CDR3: CASSGSEAGGLNEQFF

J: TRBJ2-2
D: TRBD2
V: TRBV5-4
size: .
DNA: TGTGCCAGCAGCTGGAGACTAGCGGGGGACACCGGGGAGCTGTTTTTT
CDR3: CASSWRLAGDTGELFF

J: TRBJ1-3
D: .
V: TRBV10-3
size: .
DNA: TGTGCCATCAGTGAGTTAGGGGTAGAAGGAAACACCATATATTTT
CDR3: CAISELGVEGNTIYF

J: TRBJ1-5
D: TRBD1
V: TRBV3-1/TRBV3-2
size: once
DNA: TGTGCCAGCAGCCAAGATAGTGGCGGACAGGGTGATCAGCCCCAGCATTTT
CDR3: CASSQDSGGQGDQPQHF

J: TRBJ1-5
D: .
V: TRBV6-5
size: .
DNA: TGTGCCAGCAGTTACGACAGCAATCAGCCCCAGCATTTT
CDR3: CASSYDSNQPQHF

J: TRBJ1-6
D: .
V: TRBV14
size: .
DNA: TGTGCCAGCAGTCTACGGGGGGCAAGAGAAAATTCACCCCTCCACTTT
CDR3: CASSLRGARENSPLHF

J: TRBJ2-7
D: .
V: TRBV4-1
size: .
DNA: TGCGCCAGCAGCCGCACAGAAGGGGTAAGCGAGCAGTACTTC
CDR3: CASSRTEGVSEQYF

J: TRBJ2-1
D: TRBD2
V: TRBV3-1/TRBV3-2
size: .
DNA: TGTGCCAGCAGCTGGGGGACTAGCGGTTACAATGAGCAGTTCTTC
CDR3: CASSWGTSGYNEQFF